What follows is one T cell receptor beta chain and its context. These data are taken from a study of blood T cells in healthy people across ages. PCR was performed a second time for about 7 to 12 cycles using a sample-barcoded 5' primer and a J-beta primer mix. TCRdb re-derived calls from the 5' RACE reads in MiXCR, one entry per CDR3 protein. The sample holds about 720,000 distinct CDR3 sequences, about 20% seen once. Those donating, healthy Caucasian individuals from Russia, were aged roughly 6 to 90. Researchers collected 7.5 to 10 milliliters of peripheral blood from every single donor. The sample taken for sequencing was blood. The clonotype comes from a man aged 65-85 years in good health.

Here the CDR3 DNA reads TGCAGTGCTAGCAACCCGGGACTAGCGGGGACAGATACGCAGTATTTT. Protein sequence: CSASNPGLAGTDTQYF. The J gene is TRBJ2-3, the V gene TRBV20-1; TRBD2 agrees at 13 bases. This CDR3 is built from 16 residues. J gave up 3 bases and V 3 bases, and 6 bases lay outside the gene matches. CDR1 is DFQATT and CDR2 is SNEGSKA in the germline V gene (reference sequence).